A single sample gave rise to the 8 T cell receptor beta chains below, sequenced in a study of cytomegalovirus exposure and HLA in healthy donors. This PCR relied on a set of 60 Vbeta primers and 13 Jbeta primers. Sequenced by immunoSEQ multiplex PCR; TCRdb stores in-frame clones only, minus some. The table shows some 130,000 clones, with 73% occurring only once. Sequencing was done on a sample of PBMCs. The receptors here all came from a woman aged 40-49 years in good health and CMV-seronegative.

This chain joins TRBV29-1 and TRBJ1-2; a weak D match, TRBD1 (5 bases). V gave up 4 bases and J gave up 5 bases, with 14 bases separating them. The germline V gene encodes CDR1 SQVTM and CDR2 ANQGSEA. The CDR3 runs 13 residues. CDR3 nucleotide sequence: TGCAGCGTTGGGCAGGGCGTCGGGTATGGCTACACCTTC. Translation gives CSVGQGVGYGYTF.

The chain combines TRBV4-1 with TRBJ2-5, with D maybe TRBD2 (6 bases). The CDR3 is 21 residues long. V was trimmed by 0 bases and J by 2 bases, leaving 28 bases between them. The germline gives CDR1 MGHRA, CDR2 YSYEKL. In DNA, the CDR3 is TGCGCCAGCAGCCAAGATCGGTGGGAATCAGCCGGCCGGGAGTTTCAAGAGACCCAGTACTTC. This codes for CASSQDRWESAGREFQETQYF.

This chain uses TRBV27 with TRBJ1-1; D not resolved. CDR1 MNHEY and CDR2 SMNVEV come from the germline V gene (reference sequence). The CDR3 runs to 17 residues. Trimming removed 3 bases at V and 0 bases at J, with 17 bases between. The CDR3 spells CASSFRYGVDMNTEAFF. In DNA form, the CDR3 reads TGTGCCAGCAGTTTTCGTTACGGGGTAGACATGAACACTGAAGCTTTCTTT.

J is TRBJ2-7 and V is TRBV7-9; D uncertain. Germline-derived CDR1 and CDR2 are SEHNR and FQNEAQ (reference sequence). The CDR3 sequence is 12 residues long. The germline V and J ends were trimmed by 5 bases and 6 bases, with 11 bases remaining between them. DNA of the CDR3: TGTGCCAGCAGCCCCCACCCTACCGAGCAGTACTTC. Its translation: CASSPHPTEQYF. The whole variable domain, filled in from reference TRBV7-9 and TRBJ2-7, reads DTGVSQNPRHKITKRGQNVTFRCDPISEHNRLYWYRQTLGQGPEFLTYFQNEAQLEKSRLLSDRFSAERPKGSFSTLEIQRTEQGDSAMYLCASSPHPTEQYFGPGTRLTVT.

The V call is TRBV4-1, the J call TRBJ2-5, with TRBD1 matching 7 bases. The J call may not be correct, given that the DNA end is closer to TRBJ2-7. The CDR3 runs to 17 residues. Germline CDR1 MGHRA, CDR2 YSYEKL. The CDR3 region has the DNA TGCGCCAGCAGCCAAAGGATCCTTCGTGACAGGGTCTACGAGCAGTACTTC. It translates to CASSQRILRDRVYEQYF.

This clone has more than one count but fewer than ten. The V call is TRBV5-1, the J call TRBJ1-5; a possible D gene is TRBD1 (6 bases). The CDR3 is 13 residues long. V lost 4 bases, J lost 4 bases, and 9 bases lay in between. CDR1 is SGHRS, CDR2 YFSETQ, per germline. The CDR3 coding sequence is TGCGCCAGCAGCCGCGGACAGAATCAGCCCCAGCATTTT. Its translation: CASSRGQNQPQHF.

Comments on this clone: Mismatch with germline at one junction end may stem from a read error. This sequence joins TRBV4-3 and TRBJ2-2; 8 bases line up with TRBD2. Germline V gene lookup returns CDR1 LGHNA and CDR2 YSLEER. CDR3 length: 17 residues. This CDR3 reads CASSQAFGGAVTGERFF. DNA for the CDR3: TGCGCCAGCAGCCAAGCCTTCGGGGGGGCCGTCACCGGGGAGCGGTTTTTT.

The chain carries TRBV2 and TRBJ1-1; the match to TRBD1 covers 8 bases. Germline V gene lookup returns CDR1 SNHLY and CDR2 FYNNEI. The junction had 8 bases not matched to a gene; V was cut back by 6 bases and J by 5 bases. The CDR3 totals 14 residues. CDR3 bases: TGTGCCAGCAGGGGAGCAGGGGGCTGGACTGAAGCTTTCTTT. Amino acids: CASRGAGGWTEAFF.